This T cell receptor beta chain was sequenced for a study of response to subunit inactivated influenza vaccine. TCRdb re-derived calls from the RT-PCR reads in MiXCR, one entry per CDR3 protein. The data contain about 520,000 distinct CDR3 sequences, approximately 6.9% of them singletons. Overall study results and limits: With each seasonal influenza vaccination, the authors suggested, few new T cells are recruited.

Concerning this clonotype itself: The antigen remains undetermined.

V lost 6 bases and J lost 7; bases outside the gene matches: 10. The CDR3 spans 14 residues. The TCR originated in a man between 45 and 75 years old who received an inactivated influenza vaccine. The J gene is TRBJ1-2, the V gene TRBV12-3 or TRBV12-4; 8 nucleotides match TRBD1. The material sequenced was PBMCs from blood, taken about 23 months after vaccination. The chain's CDR3 is CASSTTGAGSGYTF. The CDR3 coding sequence is TGTGCCAGCAGCACGACAGGGGCCGGGAGTGGCTACACCTTC.